This TCR beta chain was sequenced in a study of blood T cell repertoires in COVID-19. As originally analysed: It was from reference gene primer amplification that nucleated cell counts were estimated. Libraries were prepared by immunoSEQ multiplex PCR; TCRdb keeps only in-frame clonotypes and omits some of them. V and J calls and clone size are given by that table; D and trimming were obtained from the DNA. The table shows 300,000 to 350,000 clones, with roughly 86% occurring only once. The sequence was obtained from a woman younger than 45 who had recovered from COVID-19. The sequenced material came from PBMCs or T cells enriched from blood (not recorded which).

The CDR3 DNA reads TGTGCCAGCAAAACAGGCAGCTCTGGAAACACCATATATTTT. It specifies CASKTGSSGNTIYF. The J gene is TRBJ1-3, the V gene TRBV9; TRBD1 might be the D (5 bases). The V gene's germline CDR1 is SGDLS and CDR2 YYNGEE. Trimming left V 6 bases short and J 0 bases short, with 10 bases between. CDR3 length equals 14 residues.